This TCR beta chain was recovered during a study of CD8 T cells in ankylosing spondylitis. Findings and caveats of the study: Previously reported in reactive arthritis synovial fluid and blood were some of the motif variants. According to the report, clones linked to the disease were significantly enriched in matched synovial fluid samples taken from ankylosing spondylitis patients.

The CDR3 totals 14 residues. The V end was cut by 2 bases, the J end by 1 base, with 8 bases between. From germline, CDR1 is SGHRS and CDR2 YFSETQ. This clonotype has at least ten counts. Its antigen is not identified. Using its own MiXCR run on the 5' RACE reads, TCRdb lists one record per CDR3 protein. The sample shows roughly 180,000 distinct CDR3 sequences, 9.5% to 13% of them seen only once. The chain carries TRBV5-1 and TRBJ2-3, with D unresolved. Specimen: blood, either unsorted or a sorted T cell fraction (not recorded which). This TCR was sampled from a male donor with ankylosing spondylitis or in good health (not recorded which). CDR3 residues: CASSFEAGTDTQYF. DNA of the CDR3: TGCGCCAGCAGCTTTGAGGCGGGCACAGATACGCAGTATTTT.